This T cell receptor beta chain was retrieved from a study of T cells in tuberculosis. Study-wide points: Smaller distances to GMM-specific TCRs suggested their expansion in active tuberculosis. Samples were chosen by availability of cryopreserved specimens.

Trimming took 2 bases from V and 4 from J; bases not matched to a gene: 4. The germline CDR1 and CDR2 sequences are SGHAT and FQNNGV. The CDR3 covers 15 residues. Each clinical donor contributed on average around 110,000 T cells from unsorted cryopreserved PBMC. On this clone itself: Its matching antigen is unknown.

Clones were sequenced by immunoSEQ multiplex PCR, and TCRdb holds only the in-frame ones, with some missing. The data show over 20,000 clones, more than 95% seen once. V is TRBV11-2 and J is TRBJ2-2; TRBD2 agrees at 7 bases. This clonotype was sampled from a donor between 10 and 35 years old with latent tuberculosis or without tuberculosis infection. Sequencing was done on a sample of PBMCs. The CDR3 DNA reads as TGTGCCAGCAGCTTACAGCGGGGTAGCACCGGGGAGCTGTTTTTT. Residues: CASSLQRGSTGELFF.